One and the same sample provided the 5 T cell receptor beta chains below, sequenced in a study of blood T cell repertoires in COVID-19. Assay used: immunoSEQ multiplex PCR; TCRdb lists only in-frame clones, some missing. The repertoire consists of 100,000 to 150,000 clones, with nearly 90% occurring once and the leading ten covering about 1%. The specimen sequenced was peripheral blood. Receptors were obtained from a woman of 80 years or more with acute or convalescent COVID-19.

In the case of this clone: Sequence at one end of the junction differs from germline and may be a read error. The chain has TRBV2 and TRBJ1-5; TRBD1 is a possible D gene (6 bases). The V gene's germline CDR1 is SNHLY and CDR2 FYNNEI. This CDR3 spans 15 amino acids. The CDR3, as DNA: TGTGCCAGCAGGGAAGACAGGCTTGGGAATCAGCCCCAGCATTTT. It yields the protein CASREDRLGNQPQHF.

V gene TRBV2 combines with J gene TRBJ2-3; 8 bases are a match to TRBD2. Unmatched junction bases numbered 4, after V lost 4 bases and J lost 1 base. The CDR3 loop spans 15 amino acids. Germline assignment: CDR1 SNHLY and CDR2 FYNNEI. The CDR3 DNA reads as TGTGCCAGCAGTGGAGCGGGAGTGGGCACAGATACGCAGTATTTT. Translating gives CASSGAGVGTDTQYF.

J is TRBJ2-1 and V is TRBV3-1 (or the pseudogene TRBV3-2); perhaps TRBD2 as D (6 bases). With 3 bases removed from V and 7 bases from J, the gap between germline ends came to 7 bases. CDR3 size: 12 residues. In germline, CDR1 is LGHDT, CDR2 YNNKEL (reference sequence). In DNA form, the CDR3 reads TGTGCCAGCAGCCATGCGGGGAATGAGCAGTTCTTC. Its translation is CASSHAGNEQFF.

The chain employs TRBV3-1 (or the pseudogene TRBV3-2) and TRBJ1-6, with 7 bases aligning to TRBD1. Trimming removed 1 base from V and 7 bases from J; junction bases left unmatched: 19. The germline V gene has CDR1 LGHDT and CDR2 YNNKEL (reference sequence). The CDR3 is 20 amino acids. CDR3 sequence: CASSQGIRDRPLCVNSPLHF. CDR3 sequence (DNA): TGTGCCAGCAGCCAAGGGATTCGGGACAGACCTCTTTGCGTCAATTCACCCCTCCACTTT.

The gene calls are TRBV9 and TRBJ2-1; no definite D call. CDR3 length equals 14 residues. V shed 6 bases and J shed 7 bases, with 17 bases lying between them. Per the germline V gene, CDR1 is SGDLS and CDR2 is YYNGEE. CDR3 in amino acids: CASNLGGPGNEQFF. In DNA, the CDR3 is TGTGCCAGCAACCTTGGTGGGCCTGGGAATGAGCAGTTCTTC. The entire variable domain, with the rest obtained from reference TRBV9 and TRBJ2-1, is as follows: DSGVTQTPKHLITATGQRVTLRCSPRSGDLSVYWYQQSLDQGLQFLIQYYNGEERAKGNILERFSAQQFPDLHSELNLSSLELGDSALYFCASNLGGPGNEQFFGPGTRLTVL.